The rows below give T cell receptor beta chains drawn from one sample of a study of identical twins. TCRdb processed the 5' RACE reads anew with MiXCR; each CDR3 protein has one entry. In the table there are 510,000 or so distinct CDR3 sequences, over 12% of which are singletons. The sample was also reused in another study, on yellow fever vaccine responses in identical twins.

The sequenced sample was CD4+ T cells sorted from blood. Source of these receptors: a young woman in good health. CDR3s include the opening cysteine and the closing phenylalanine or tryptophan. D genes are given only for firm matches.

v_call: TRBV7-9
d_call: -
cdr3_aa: CASSPEVGGPYF

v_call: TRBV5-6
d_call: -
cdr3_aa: CASSLNLASRETQYF

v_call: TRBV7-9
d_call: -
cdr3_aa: CASSQTDLSYEQYF

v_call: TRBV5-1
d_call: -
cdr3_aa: CASSFVGGNNEQFF

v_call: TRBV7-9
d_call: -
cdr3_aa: CASSLERGSNSDTQYF

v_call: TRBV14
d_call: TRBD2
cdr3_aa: CASSHQNGTKWGYEQYF

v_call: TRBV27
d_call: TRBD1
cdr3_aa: CASTDRITDTQYF

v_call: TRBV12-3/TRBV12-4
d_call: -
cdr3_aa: CASSPGDGLTYEQYF

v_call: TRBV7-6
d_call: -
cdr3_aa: CASSQYDRGYIQYF

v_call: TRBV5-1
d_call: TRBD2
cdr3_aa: CASSPRLAGGREQFF

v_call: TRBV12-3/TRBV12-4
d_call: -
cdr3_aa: CASSWGGAAEAFF

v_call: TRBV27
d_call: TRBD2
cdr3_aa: CASSPGTSRETQYF

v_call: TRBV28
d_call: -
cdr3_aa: CASSRPGLALHF

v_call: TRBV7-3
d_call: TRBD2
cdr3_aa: CASSPSGGIGAGELFF

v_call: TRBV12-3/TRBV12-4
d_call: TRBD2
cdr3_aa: CASRLAGGSTDTQYF

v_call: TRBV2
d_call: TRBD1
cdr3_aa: CASIQDRGGNSPLHF

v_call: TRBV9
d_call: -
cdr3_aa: CASSVGQRNTGELFF

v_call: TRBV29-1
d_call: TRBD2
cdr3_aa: CSVAGTRSTGELFF

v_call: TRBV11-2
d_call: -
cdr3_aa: CASSFSVLWTEAFF

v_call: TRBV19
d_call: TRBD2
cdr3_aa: CASSISGRTYEQYF

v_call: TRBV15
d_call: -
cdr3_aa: CATSGSGAKSQYF

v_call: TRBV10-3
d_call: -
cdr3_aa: CAISGGANEQFF

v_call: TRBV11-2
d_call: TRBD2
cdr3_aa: CASSLGLAGGKNEQFF

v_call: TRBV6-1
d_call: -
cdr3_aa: CASSETGRALFF

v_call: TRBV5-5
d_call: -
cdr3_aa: CASSLTGRFSYEQYF

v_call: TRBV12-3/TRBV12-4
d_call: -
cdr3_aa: CASSHVTGYGYTF